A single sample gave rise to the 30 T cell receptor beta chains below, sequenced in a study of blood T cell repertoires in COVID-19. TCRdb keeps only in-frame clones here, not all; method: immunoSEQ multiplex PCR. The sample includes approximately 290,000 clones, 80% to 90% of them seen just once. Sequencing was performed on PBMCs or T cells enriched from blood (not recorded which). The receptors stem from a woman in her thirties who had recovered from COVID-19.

The CDR3 DNA is TGTGCCAGTAGTATAACTCCACGAGACTATGGCTACACCTTC. Its translation: CASSITPRDYGYTF. J is TRBJ1-2 and V is TRBV19, with D uncertain. V lost 2 bases, J lost 3 bases, and 10 bases lay in between. The CDR3 has 14 amino acids. Germline CDR1 and CDR2: LNHDA and SQIVND (reference sequence).

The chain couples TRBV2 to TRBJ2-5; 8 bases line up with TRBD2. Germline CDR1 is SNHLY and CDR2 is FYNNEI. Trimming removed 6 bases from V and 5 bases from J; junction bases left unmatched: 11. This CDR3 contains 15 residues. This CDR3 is CASRNTGGASETQYF. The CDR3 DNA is TGTGCCAGCAGGAATACCGGGGGGGCCAGCGAGACCCAGTACTTC.

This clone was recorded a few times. DNA of the CDR3: TGTGCCAGCAGTGACAGGGCTGAAGCTTTCTTT. It translates to CASSDRAEAFF. The chain combines TRBV27 with TRBJ1-1, with 7 nucleotides matching TRBD1. J lost 6 bases, V lost 5 bases, and 0 bases had no gene match. There are 11 residues in the CDR3. The V gene's germline CDR1 is MNHEY and CDR2 SMNVEV (reference sequence).

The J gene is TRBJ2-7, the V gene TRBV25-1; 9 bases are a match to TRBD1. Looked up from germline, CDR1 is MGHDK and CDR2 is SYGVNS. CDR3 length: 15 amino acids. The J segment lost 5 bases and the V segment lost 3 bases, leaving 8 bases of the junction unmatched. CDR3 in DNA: TGTGCCAGCAGTGAGACCGGGACAGGGATAAACGAGCAGTACTTC. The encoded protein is CASSETGTGINEQYF.

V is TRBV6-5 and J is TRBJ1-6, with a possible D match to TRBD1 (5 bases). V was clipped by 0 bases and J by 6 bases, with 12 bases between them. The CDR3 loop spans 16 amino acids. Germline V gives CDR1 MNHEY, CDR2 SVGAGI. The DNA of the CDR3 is TGTGCCAGCAGTTACTCGCCGCAAAGGGGTAATTCACCCCTCCACTTT. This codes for CASSYSPQRGNSPLHF.

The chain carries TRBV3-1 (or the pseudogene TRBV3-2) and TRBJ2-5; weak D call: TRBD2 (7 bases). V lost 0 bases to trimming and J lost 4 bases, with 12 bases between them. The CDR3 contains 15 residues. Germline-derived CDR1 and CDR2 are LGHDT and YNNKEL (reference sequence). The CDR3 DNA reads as TGTGCCAGCAGCCAAGATCAGGGGAGGGGAGAGACCCAGTACTTC. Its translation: CASSQDQGRGETQYF.

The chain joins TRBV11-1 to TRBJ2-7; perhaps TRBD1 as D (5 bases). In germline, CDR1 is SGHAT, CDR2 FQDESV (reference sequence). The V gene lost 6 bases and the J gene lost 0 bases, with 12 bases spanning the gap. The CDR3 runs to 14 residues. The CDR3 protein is CASSLGPSSYEQYF. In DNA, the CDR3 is TGTGCCAGCAGTCTGGGGCCTAGCTCCTACGAGCAGTACTTC.

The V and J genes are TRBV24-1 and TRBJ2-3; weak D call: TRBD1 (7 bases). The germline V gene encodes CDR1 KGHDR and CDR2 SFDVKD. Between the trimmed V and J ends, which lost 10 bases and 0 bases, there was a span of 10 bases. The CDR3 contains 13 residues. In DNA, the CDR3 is TGTGCCACGCGGGACAGTAGCACAGATACGCAGTATTTT. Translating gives CATRDSSTDTQYF.

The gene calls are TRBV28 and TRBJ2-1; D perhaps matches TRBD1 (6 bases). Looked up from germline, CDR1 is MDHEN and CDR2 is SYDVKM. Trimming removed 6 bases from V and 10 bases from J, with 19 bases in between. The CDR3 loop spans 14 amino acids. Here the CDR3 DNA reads TGTGCCAGCAGCTACCAGGGGCTGAGCGGCGAGCAGTTCTTC. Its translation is CASSYQGLSGEQFF.

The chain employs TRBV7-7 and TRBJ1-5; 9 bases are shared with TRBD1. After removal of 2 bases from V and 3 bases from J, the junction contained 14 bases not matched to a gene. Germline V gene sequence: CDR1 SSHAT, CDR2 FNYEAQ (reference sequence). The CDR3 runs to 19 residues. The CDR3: CASSLIGTGGRGNNQPQHF. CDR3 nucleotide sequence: TGTGCCAGCAGCTTAATAGGCACAGGGGGCCGGGGAAACAATCAGCCCCAGCATTTT.

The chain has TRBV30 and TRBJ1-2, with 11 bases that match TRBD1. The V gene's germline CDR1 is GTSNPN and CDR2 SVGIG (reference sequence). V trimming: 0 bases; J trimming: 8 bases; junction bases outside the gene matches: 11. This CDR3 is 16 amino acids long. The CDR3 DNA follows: TGTGCCTGGAGTGTCTCCGGGACAGGGGGGTTGGGAGGCTACACCTTC. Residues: CAWSVSGTGGLGGYTF.

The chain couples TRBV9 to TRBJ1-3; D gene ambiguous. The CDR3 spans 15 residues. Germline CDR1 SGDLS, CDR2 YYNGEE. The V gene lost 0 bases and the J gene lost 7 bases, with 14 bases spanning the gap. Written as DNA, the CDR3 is TGTGCCAGCAGCGTAGGGGTAACCGGGGATAACACCATATATTTT. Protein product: CASSVGVTGDNTIYF.

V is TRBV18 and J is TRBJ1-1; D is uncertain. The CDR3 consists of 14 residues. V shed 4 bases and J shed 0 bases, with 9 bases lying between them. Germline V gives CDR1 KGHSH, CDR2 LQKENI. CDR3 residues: CASSRRELNTEAFF. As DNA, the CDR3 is TGTGCCAGCTCACGGAGGGAGTTGAACACTGAAGCTTTCTTT.

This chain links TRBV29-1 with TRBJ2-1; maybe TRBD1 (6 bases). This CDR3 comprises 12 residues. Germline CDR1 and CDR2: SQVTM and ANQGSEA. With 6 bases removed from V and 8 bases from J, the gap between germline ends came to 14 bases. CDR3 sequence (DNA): TGCAGCGTACAGGGTCTTTGGGATGAGCAGTTCTTC. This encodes CSVQGLWDEQFF.

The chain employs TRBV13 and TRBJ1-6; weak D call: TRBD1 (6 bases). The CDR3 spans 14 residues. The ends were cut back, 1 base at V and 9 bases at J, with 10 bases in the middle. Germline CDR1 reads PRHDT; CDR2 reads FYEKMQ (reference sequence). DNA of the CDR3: TGTGCCAGCAGCTTAGCAGGGGAAGGTTCACCCCTCCACTTT. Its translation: CASSLAGEGSPLHF.

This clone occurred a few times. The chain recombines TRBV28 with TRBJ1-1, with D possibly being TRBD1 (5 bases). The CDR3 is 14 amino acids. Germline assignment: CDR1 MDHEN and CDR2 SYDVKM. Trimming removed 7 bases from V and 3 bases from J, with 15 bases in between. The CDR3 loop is CASKLGGSDTEAFF. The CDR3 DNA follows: TGTGCCAGCAAACTTGGGGGGAGTGACACTGAAGCTTTCTTT.

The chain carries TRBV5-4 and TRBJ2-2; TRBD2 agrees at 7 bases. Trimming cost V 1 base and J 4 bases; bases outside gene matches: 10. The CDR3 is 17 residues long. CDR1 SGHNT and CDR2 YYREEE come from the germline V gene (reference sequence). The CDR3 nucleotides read TGTGCCAGCAGCTTGAGGGAAAGTCGGGAGGTCACCGGGGAGCTGTTTTTT. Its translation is CASSLRESREVTGELFF.

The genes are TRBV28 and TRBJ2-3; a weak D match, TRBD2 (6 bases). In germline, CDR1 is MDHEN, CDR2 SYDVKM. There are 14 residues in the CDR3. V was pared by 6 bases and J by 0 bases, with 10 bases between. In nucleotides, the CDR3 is TGTGCCAGCAGGCTAGCGCCAAGCACAGATACGCAGTATTTT. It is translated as CASRLAPSTDTQYF.

The CDR3 protein is CASSYRTGNQPQHF. Here the CDR3 DNA reads TGTGCCAGCAGTTACCGGACAGGAAATCAGCCCCAGCATTTT. V is TRBV6-5 and J is TRBJ1-5; 7 bases are shared with TRBD1. The length of the CDR3 is 14 residues. The V and J ends lost 2 bases and 4 bases, in that order; junction bases with no gene match: 2. The germline gives CDR1 MNHEY, CDR2 SVGAGI.

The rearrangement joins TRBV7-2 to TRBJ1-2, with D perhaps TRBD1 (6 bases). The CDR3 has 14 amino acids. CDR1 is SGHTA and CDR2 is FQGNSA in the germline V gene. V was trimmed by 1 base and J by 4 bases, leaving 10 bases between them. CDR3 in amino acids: CASSLGGGPYGYTF. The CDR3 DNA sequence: TGTGCCAGCAGCTTAGGAGGGGGTCCCTATGGCTACACCTTC.

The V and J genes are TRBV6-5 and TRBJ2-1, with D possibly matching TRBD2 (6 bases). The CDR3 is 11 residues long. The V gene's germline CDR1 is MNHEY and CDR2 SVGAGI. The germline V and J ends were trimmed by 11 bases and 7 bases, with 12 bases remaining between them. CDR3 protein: CAAGGGNEQFF. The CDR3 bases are TGTGCCGCTGGGGGAGGTAATGAGCAGTTCTTC.

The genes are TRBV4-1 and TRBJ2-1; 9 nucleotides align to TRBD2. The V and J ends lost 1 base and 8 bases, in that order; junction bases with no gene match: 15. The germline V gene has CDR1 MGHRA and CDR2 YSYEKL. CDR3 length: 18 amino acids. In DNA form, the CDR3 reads TGCGCCAGCAGCCAAGTGGCGGGAAAGCGGGGGGCCTGGGATGAGCAGTTCTTC. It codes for CASSQVAGKRGAWDEQFF.

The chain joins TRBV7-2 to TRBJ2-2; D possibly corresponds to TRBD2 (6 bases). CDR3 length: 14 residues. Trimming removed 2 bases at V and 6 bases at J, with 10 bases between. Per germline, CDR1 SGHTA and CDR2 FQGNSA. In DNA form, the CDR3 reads TGTGCCAGCAGCTTACTGTGGGGGGCCGGGGAGCTGTTTTTT. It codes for CASSLLWGAGELFF.

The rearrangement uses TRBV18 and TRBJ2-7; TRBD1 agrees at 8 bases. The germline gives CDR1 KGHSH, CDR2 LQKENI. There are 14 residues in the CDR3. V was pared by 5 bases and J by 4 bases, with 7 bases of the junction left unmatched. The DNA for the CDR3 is TGTGCCAGCTCATCCCGGGACAGGTTTTACGAGCAGTACTTC. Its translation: CASSSRDRFYEQYF.

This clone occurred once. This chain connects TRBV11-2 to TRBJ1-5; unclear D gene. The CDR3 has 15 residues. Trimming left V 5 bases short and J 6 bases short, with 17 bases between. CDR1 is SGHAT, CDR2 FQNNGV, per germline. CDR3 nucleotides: TGTGCCAGCAGCGCAGCCGCGGATTTGGGTCAGCCCCAGCATTTT. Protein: CASSAAADLGQPQHF.

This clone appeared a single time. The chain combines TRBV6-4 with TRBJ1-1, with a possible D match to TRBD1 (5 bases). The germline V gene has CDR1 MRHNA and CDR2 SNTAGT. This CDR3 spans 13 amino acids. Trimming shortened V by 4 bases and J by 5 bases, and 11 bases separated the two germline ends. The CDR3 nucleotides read TGTGCCAGCAGTGCTAGGCAGGGTACTGAAGCTTTCTTT. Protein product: CASSARQGTEAFF.

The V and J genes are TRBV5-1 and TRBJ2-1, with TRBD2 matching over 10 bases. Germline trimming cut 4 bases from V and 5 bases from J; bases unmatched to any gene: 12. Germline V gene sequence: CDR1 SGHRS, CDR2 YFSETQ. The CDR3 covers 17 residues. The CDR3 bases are TGCGCCAGCAGCAAAGGGACTAGCGTTGATACGGACAATGAGCAGTTCTTC. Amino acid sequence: CASSKGTSVDTDNEQFF.

CDR3 DNA: TGCGCCAGCAGGTGGCTAGCGGGAGCCGGGAATGAGCAGTTCTTC. It translates to CASRWLAGAGNEQFF. This chain connects TRBV5-1 to TRBJ2-1, with 10 bases lining up with TRBD2. There are 15 residues in the CDR3. CDR1 is SGHRS and CDR2 is YFSETQ in the germline V gene. V gave up 5 bases and J gave up 7 bases; unmatched junction bases: 9.

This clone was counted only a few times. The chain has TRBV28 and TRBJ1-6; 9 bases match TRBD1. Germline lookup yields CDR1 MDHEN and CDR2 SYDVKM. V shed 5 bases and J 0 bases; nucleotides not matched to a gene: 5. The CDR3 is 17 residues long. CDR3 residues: CASSAYRGLSYNSPLHF. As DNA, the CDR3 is TGTGCCAGCAGTGCTTACAGGGGGCTCTCCTATAATTCACCCCTCCACTTT.

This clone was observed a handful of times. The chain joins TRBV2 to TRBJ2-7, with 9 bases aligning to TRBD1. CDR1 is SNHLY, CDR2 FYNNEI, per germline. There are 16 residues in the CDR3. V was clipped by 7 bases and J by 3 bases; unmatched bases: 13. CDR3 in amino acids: CASNSGTGNSRYEQYF. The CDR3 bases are TGTGCCAGCAATTCCGGGACAGGGAATAGTCGCTACGAGCAGTACTTC.